One sample yielded the 14 T cell receptor beta chains listed below, sequenced in a study of T cell responses to AZD1222 COVID-19 vaccine. Profiling relied on immunoSEQ multiplex PCR, and the TCRdb table lists in-frame clones only, not all of them. Of 100,000 to 150,000 clones listed, 87% are singletons. The material sequenced was peripheral blood, taken on day 0 of AZD1222 vaccination. The receptors originated from an adult in good health.

The table lists this clone with a count of one. One junction end does not reproduce the germline sequence, and a read error may be involved. This sample includes further DNA sequences coding for the same CDR3. In DNA form, the CDR3 reads TGCGCCAGTACCCCTAGCGGGAGCTCCTACAATGAGCAGTTCTTC. Translating gives CASTPSGSSYNEQFF. This chain links TRBV19 with TRBJ2-1; 10 nucleotides align to TRBD2. This CDR3 contains 15 residues. From germline, CDR1 is LNHDA and CDR2 SQIVND (reference sequence).

The CDR3 loop is CASSIIYGGEGEQYF. The CDR3 nucleotides read TGTGCCAGTAGTATTATTTACGGGGGCGAGGGGGAGCAGTACTTC. This chain uses TRBV19 with TRBJ2-7; either TRBD1 or TRBD2 may supply D (6 bases each). Germline V gives CDR1 LNHDA, CDR2 SQIVND (reference sequence). Deletions cut 3 bases from V and 7 bases from J, with 19 bases between. The CDR3 spans 15 residues.

The rearrangement joins TRBV27 to TRBJ2-7; D uncertain. The CDR3 consists of 14 residues. V was trimmed by 0 bases and J by 1 base, leaving 7 bases between them. Per germline, CDR1 MNHEY and CDR2 SMNVEV (reference sequence). CDR3 coding DNA: TGTGCCAGCAGTTTATCAGGATCTTCCTACGAGCAGTACTTC. This sequence encodes CASSLSGSSYEQYF.

The V gene is TRBV28, the J gene TRBJ2-2; 8 positions match TRBD1. V shed 5 bases and J 0 bases; nucleotides not matched to a gene: 2. The CDR3 contains 15 residues. In germline, CDR1 is MDHEN, CDR2 SYDVKM. This CDR3 reads CASSKTGANTGELFF. The CDR3 DNA reads TGTGCCAGCAGTAAGACAGGGGCGAACACCGGGGAGCTGTTTTTT.

V gene TRBV12-3 or TRBV12-4 combines with J gene TRBJ1-4, with 10 bases lining up with TRBD1. This CDR3 contains 13 residues. V shed 10 bases and J 5 bases; nucleotides not matched to a gene: 4. CDR3 protein: CATGTGENEKLFF. For the CDR3, the DNA is TGTGCCACCGGGACAGGGGAAAATGAAAAACTGTTTTTT.

V and J are TRBV20-1 and TRBJ2-5, with D hard to call. Per germline, CDR1 DFQATT and CDR2 SNEGSKA (reference sequence). With 1 base removed from V and 5 bases from J, the gap between germline ends came to 2 bases. This CDR3 comprises 10 residues. Here the CDR3 DNA reads TGCAGTGCTAGAGGGGAGACCCAGTACTTC. This gives the protein CSARGETQYF.

This chain connects TRBV28 to TRBJ2-1; a possible D gene is TRBD2 (6 bases). The CDR3 runs to 17 residues. Trimming shortened V by 8 bases and J by 4 bases, and 24 bases separated the two germline ends. CDR1 is MDHEN, CDR2 SYDVKM, per germline. CDR3 sequence: CASPPIGRRGSYNEQFF. In nucleotides, the CDR3 is TGTGCCAGCCCCCCCATCGGGCGGAGGGGTTCTTACAATGAGCAGTTCTTC.

The chain employs TRBV9 and TRBJ2-1; the D gene is possibly TRBD1 (5 bases). This CDR3 is 15 amino acids long. CDR1 is SGDLS and CDR2 is YYNGEE in the germline V gene. The V gene lost 0 bases and the J gene lost 5 bases, with 12 bases spanning the gap. The CDR3 sequence is CASSVGRTTDNEQFF. CDR3 nucleotides: TGTGCCAGCAGCGTAGGTCGGACAACAGACAATGAGCAGTTCTTC.

V and J are TRBV19 and TRBJ2-4; D possibly corresponds to TRBD2 (5 bases). From germline, CDR1 is LNHDA and CDR2 SQIVND (reference sequence). The CDR3 is 12 amino acids. Trimming pared 5 bases from V and 6 bases from J, leaving 8 bases between. CDR3 region: CASSGRLNIQYF. CDR3 bases: TGTGCCAGTAGTGGGAGATTAAACATTCAGTACTTC.

V and J are TRBV6-5 and TRBJ2-7; D not certain. The CDR3 runs to 16 residues. Germline values: CDR1 MNHEY, CDR2 SVGAGI. V gave up 0 bases and J gave up 4 bases, with 16 bases separating them. CDR3 DNA: TGTGCCAGCAGTTACTCGTCCGGGCCAAAGGTGTACGAGCAGTACTTC. Amino acids: CASSYSSGPKVYEQYF.

The chain uses TRBV24-1 and TRBJ2-3; TRBD1 aligns across 8 bases. Per germline, CDR1 KGHDR and CDR2 SFDVKD. J lost 2 bases, V lost 2 bases, and 11 bases had no gene match. The CDR3 length is 18 residues. For the CDR3, the DNA is TGTGCCACCAGTGATTCTTGGGGGGACAGGCAATCCACAGATACGCAGTATTTT. Protein product: CATSDSWGDRQSTDTQYF.

The chain employs TRBV7-2 and TRBJ2-7; no clear D gene. CDR3 length equals 14 residues. Germline loops: CDR1 SGHTA, CDR2 FQGNSA. Trimming shortened V by 5 bases and J by 6 bases, and 17 bases separated the two germline ends. The CDR3 DNA is TGTGCCAGCAGCGCGCGACAAGCCAAGGCCGAGCAGTACTTC. Amino acid sequence: CASSARQAKAEQYF.

V and J are TRBV11-3 and TRBJ1-6, with D possibly TRBD1 on 5 matching bases. The germline CDR1 and CDR2 sequences are SGHNT and YENEEA. The CDR3 has 16 amino acids. Trimming stripped 3 bases from V and 7 bases from J, with 16 bases between. The CDR3 nucleotides read TGTGCCAGCAGCTTGGGGCCAGGCAGGGACAATTCACCCCTCCACTTT. It is translated as CASSLGPGRDNSPLHF.

In this sample, this clone turned up many times. The chain recombines TRBV6-5 with TRBJ1-2; 9 bases are shared with TRBD1. This CDR3 has 13 amino acids. Germline values: CDR1 MNHEY, CDR2 SVGAGI. Trimming removed 4 bases from V and 8 bases from J; junction bases left unmatched: 5. CDR3 in DNA: TGTGCCAGCAGTTTTACAGGGGGCAAAGGCTACACCTTC. This translates into CASSFTGGKGYTF.